These T cell receptor beta chains were read from a single sample in a study of shared clonotypes between healthy human individuals. Clones were sequenced by immunoSEQ multiplex PCR, and TCRdb holds only the in-frame ones, with some missing. This repertoire shows millions of clones, roughly 94% found once; its top ten account for 0.13%. Sequenced input: naive CD4+ T cells sorted from blood. These TCRs come from a man aged 18 to 30 in good health. Each CDR3 is given with its conserved first and last residue. The D gene is left open where the match is weak. Rows give clone size only sometimes, using once, few, many, or a class for an expanded clone.

V	size	length	D	J	DNA	CDR3
TRBV6-5	once	14	.	TRBJ2-1	TGTGCCAGCAGTTACTCGTTTGACTACGATGAGCAGTTCTTC	CASSYSFDYDEQFF
TRBV5-1	.	13	.	TRBJ2-3	TGCGCCAGCAGCTCCCCGGGACCAGATACGCAGTATTTT	CASSSPGPDTQYF
TRBV6-5	once	13	.	TRBJ1-6	TGTGCCAGTACTAGGGAGTATAATTCACCCCTCCACTTT	CASTREYNSPLHF
TRBV5-1	.	13	.	TRBJ2-2	TGCGCCAGCAGCAAAATTTCCGCCGGGGAGCTGTTTTTT	CASSKISAGELFF
TRBV6-1	.	15	.	TRBJ1-6	TGTGCCAGCAGTTCGGGAGGCTCCTATAATTCACCCCTCCACTTT	CASSSGGSYNSPLHF
TRBV5-1	.	15	TRBD1	TRBJ2-7	TGCGCCAGCAGCTTGGACCTTCGACAGGGCCGCGAGCAGTACTTC	CASSLDLRQGREQYF
TRBV28	.	13	.	TRBJ2-5	TGTGCTGGGGGGGACAAAGTTGCAGAGACCCAGTACTTC	CAGGDKVAETQYF
TRBV5-4	.	15	.	TRBJ2-3	TGTGCCAGCAGCTTGGCTAGCAGAAGCACAGATACGCAGTATTTT	CASSLASRSTDTQYF
TRBV27	.	15	.	TRBJ1-4	TGTGCCAGCAGTGCCTCCACCGTCGAGGGTGAAAAACTGTTTTTT	CASSASTVEGEKLFF
TRBV5-6	.	12	.	TRBJ2-5	TGTGCCAGCAGCTTGGGGTTTAAGACCCAGTACTTC	CASSLGFKTQYF
TRBV7-2	once	15	.	TRBJ2-2	TGTGCCAGCAGCTCGGGACAATTGATAACCGGGGAGCTGTTTTTT	CASSSGQLITGELFF
TRBV5-4	.	15	TRBD1	TRBJ1-1	TGTGCCAGCAGCTTGGAAGACAGGGATGGGTCTGAAGCTTTCTTT	CASSLEDRDGSEAFF
TRBV6-5	once	15	TRBD1	TRBJ2-2	TGTGCCAGCAGACGGACAGGGACGAATACCGGGGAGCTGTTTTTT	CASRRTGTNTGELFF
TRBV30	once	16	.	TRBJ2-2	TGTGCCTGGAGTGTTCCTAGCGCCCCGAACACCGGGGAGCTGTTTTTT	CAWSVPSAPNTGELFF
TRBV10-1	.	12	.	TRBJ2-1	TGCGCCAGCAGTGATCTCGTGGGTGAGCAGTTCTTC	CASSDLVGEQFF
TRBV19	.	11	.	TRBJ1-1	TGTGCCAGTAGCGGGGTAAGGGAGGCTTTCTTT	CASSGVREAFF
TRBV4-1	.	12	.	TRBJ1-2	TGCGCCAGCAGCCAAGAAGGTTATGGCTACACCTTC	CASSQEGYGYTF
TRBV5-1	.	15	.	TRBJ2-1	TGCGCCAGCAGCTCGGCGGGACAAAGCTACAATGAGCAGTTCTTC	CASSSAGQSYNEQFF
TRBV5-1	.	15	.	TRBJ2-1	TGCGCCAGCAGCTTGGCGGACACCGGATACAATGAGCAGTTCTTC	CASSLADTGYNEQFF
TRBV7-2	.	17	.	TRBJ2-1	TGTGCCAGCAGCTTAGCGGTTGCTACAGGATCCTACAATGAGCAGTTCTTC	CASSLAVATGSYNEQFF
TRBV4-1	.	16	.	TRBJ2-1	TGCGCCAGCAGCCAGAGCCGGGCCAGCTCCTACAATGAGCAGTTCTTC	CASSQSRASSYNEQFF
TRBV6-1	.	15	.	TRBJ2-7	TGTGCCAGCAGTGAAGTTGGGACTCAGCCCTACGAGCAGTACTTC	CASSEVGTQPYEQYF
TRBV5-1	.	13	.	TRBJ2-7	TGCGCCAGCAGCTTGGAGACTGGGTTCGAGCAGTACTTC	CASSLETGFEQYF
TRBV10-3	.	13	.	TRBJ1-5	TGTGCCATCAGTCCAGGCTCCAATCAGCCCCAGCATTTT	CAISPGSNQPQHF
TRBV25-1	.	15	.	TRBJ2-2	TGTGCCAGCAGTGTTTCCAGGGTAGGGACCGGGGAGCTGTTTTTT	CASSVSRVGTGELFF
TRBV7-6	.	17	.	TRBJ1-4	TGTGCCAGCAGCTCCGGGACCGATTATGCAACTAATGAAAAACTGTTTTTT	CASSSGTDYATNEKLFF
TRBV9	.	15	TRBD2	TRBJ2-4	TGTGCCAGCAGCGCCGAGACTAGCGCAAAAAACATTCAGTACTTC	CASSAETSAKNIQYF
TRBV4-3	.	14	.	TRBJ2-1	TGCGCCAGCAGCCAGGAGCGCCTAACCAATGAGCAGTTCTTC	CASSQERLTNEQFF
TRBV27	.	14	.	TRBJ1-1	TGTGCCAGCAGCGGACAGTGGATGAACACTGAAGCTTTCTTT	CASSGQWMNTEAFF
TRBV6-1	once	16	TRBD2	TRBJ2-3	TGTGCCAGCAGTGAGGAGGGGACTAGCGGGGTCTTTACGCAGTATTTT	CASSEEGTSGVFTQYF
TRBV5-1	.	14	TRBD1	TRBJ2-7	TGCGCCAGCAGCCAGGGGACAGGGAACGGCGAGCAGTACTTC	CASSQGTGNGEQYF
TRBV10-3	.	13	.	TRBJ2-3	TGTGCCACCTCGGAGGGGAGGACAGATACGCAGTATTTT	CATSEGRTDTQYF
TRBV11-3	once	16	.	TRBJ1-2	TGTGCCAGCAGTTACGCCACAGGGTGGACTAACTATGGCTACACCTTC	CASSYATGWTNYGYTF
TRBV18	.	14	.	TRBJ2-7	TGTGCCAGCTCACCAACAACCGGGGCCTACGAGCAGTACTTC	CASSPTTGAYEQYF
TRBV6-1	.	15	.	TRBJ1-3	TGTGCCAGCAGTGAACAGGGCATTGCTGGAAACACCATATATTTT	CASSEQGIAGNTIYF
TRBV28	.	17	TRBD1	TRBJ1-1	TGTGCCAGCAGTTCGGCATCTAAGGGACAGCAGAACACTGAAGCTTTCTTT	CASSSASKGQQNTEAFF
TRBV30	.	13	.	TRBJ2-5	TGTGCCTGGAGGCAGGGGACTCCAGAGACCCAGTACTTC	CAWRQGTPETQYF
TRBV29-1	.	15	TRBD1	TRBJ2-4	TGCAGCGTCGCCCGAGACAGGGGGGACGGAAACATTCAGTACTTC	CSVARDRGDGNIQYF
TRBV7-2	.	18	TRBD2	TRBJ2-3	TGTGCCAGCAGCGCCTGGACTAGCGGGATCCAGAGCACAGATACGCAGTATTTT	CASSAWTSGIQSTDTQYF
TRBV6-1	.	12	.	TRBJ1-5	TGTGCCAGCAGTACAGGTATTCAGCCCCAGCATTTT	CASSTGIQPQHF
TRBV14	.	19	TRBD2	TRBJ2-1	TGTGCCAGCAGCCAGATAGGACTAGCGGGAGGGCCTACCTACAATGAGCAGTTCTTC	CASSQIGLAGGPTYNEQFF
TRBV7-9	.	12	.	TRBJ2-7	TGTGCCAGCAGCAGCACACGATACGAGCAGTACTTC	CASSSTRYEQYF
TRBV27	.	13	.	TRBJ2-3	TGTGCCAGCAGTTTATCCATGGGGGTTACGCAGTATTTT	CASSLSMGVTQYF
TRBV14	.	15	.	TRBJ2-7	TGTGCCAGCAGCCAACCAGGGGTTGGCAGCGACGAGCAGTACTTC	CASSQPGVGSDEQYF
TRBV27	.	13	.	TRBJ2-7	TGTGCCAGCAGTCGGCGAGTGAGGGACGAGCAGTACTTC	CASSRRVRDEQYF
TRBV6-1	once	14	.	TRBJ1-5	TGTGCCAGCAGTGAGCAGAATAGCAATCAGCCCCAGCATTTT	CASSEQNSNQPQHF
TRBV29-1	.	13	.	TRBJ1-4	TGCAGCGTTGAGACCGACAAGAATGAAAAACTGTTTTTT	CSVETDKNEKLFF
TRBV6-1	.	17	TRBD1	TRBJ1-2	TGTGCCAGCAGTGAATACGGGGTCGGGACAGCGAACTATGGCTACACCTTC	CASSEYGVGTANYGYTF
TRBV28	.	14	.	TRBJ2-2	TGTGCCAGCAGTTTCGCCTCGGGCACCGGGGAGCTGTTTTTT	CASSFASGTGELFF
TRBV7-2	.	15	.	TRBJ1-3	TGTGCCAGCAGCACAGGATCCGGGACGGGAAACACCATATATTTT	CASSTGSGTGNTIYF
TRBV20-1	.	11	.	TRBJ2-7	TGCAGCTGCTCAGGGTTCTACGAGCAGTACTTC	CSCSGFYEQYF
TRBV14	.	13	.	TRBJ2-7	TGTGCCAGCAGCCCTCGAACCCCCTACGAGCAGTACTTC	CASSPRTPYEQYF
TRBV7-9	.	14	.	TRBJ1-6	TGTGCCAGCAGCTCACAGGGTTATAATTCACCCCTCCACTTT	CASSSQGYNSPLHF